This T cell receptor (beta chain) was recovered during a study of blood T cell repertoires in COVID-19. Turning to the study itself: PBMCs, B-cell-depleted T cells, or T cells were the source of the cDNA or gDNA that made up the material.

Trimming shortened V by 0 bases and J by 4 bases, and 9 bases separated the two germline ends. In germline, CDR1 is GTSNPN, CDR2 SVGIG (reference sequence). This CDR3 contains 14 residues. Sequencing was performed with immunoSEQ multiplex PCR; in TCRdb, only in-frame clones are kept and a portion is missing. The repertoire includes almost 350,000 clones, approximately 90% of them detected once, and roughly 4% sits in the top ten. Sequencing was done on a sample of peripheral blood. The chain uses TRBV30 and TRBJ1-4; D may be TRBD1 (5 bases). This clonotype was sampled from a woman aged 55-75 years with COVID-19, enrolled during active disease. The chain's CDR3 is CAWSVRALNEKLFF. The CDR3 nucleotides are TGTGCCTGGAGTGTCAGGGCGCTTAATGAAAAACTGTTTTTT.